The 30 T cell receptor beta chains presented below share a single source sample, sequenced in a study of T cells in Graves' hyperthyroidism and ophthalmopathy. The CDR3 regions of TCR beta were amplified from RNA transcripts. In the first-round RT-PCR of the TCR CDR3, the HTBI primer set was used. A single record per CDR3 protein comes from TCRdb applying MiXCR to the multiplex PCR reads. This table holds roughly 400,000 distinct CDR3 sequences, around 15% found once. Specimen: blood. These receptors were collected from a man aged 50-60 years with Graves' ophthalmopathy.

This clonotype was seen only a few times. The chain uses TRBV10-3 and TRBJ1-1; D remains ambiguous. CDR3 length equals 15 residues. V lost 0 bases to trimming and J lost 10 bases, with 18 bases between them. From germline, CDR1 is ENHRY and CDR2 SYGVKD. The CDR3 nucleotides are TGTGCCATCAGTGAGTCCCGCGGCGAGGGATCGCGAGCTTTCTTT. Amino acids: CAISESRGEGSRAFF.

The sample holds many counts of this clonotype. This sequence joins TRBV12-3 or TRBV12-4 and TRBJ2-5, with no clear D. Trimming shortened V by 6 bases and J by 1 base, and 12 bases separated the two germline ends. The CDR3 runs to 14 residues. The CDR3 loop is CASRRLEVQETQYF. The DNA of the CDR3 is TGTGCCAGCAGACGGTTAGAGGTCCAAGAGACCCAGTACTTC.

This clonotype was seen a few times. The chain is built from TRBV28 and TRBJ2-6; 9 bases line up with TRBD1. V was pared by 6 bases and J by 0 bases, with 12 bases of the junction left unmatched. Looked up from germline, CDR1 is MDHEN and CDR2 is SYDVKM. The CDR3 is 19 amino acids. Here the CDR3 DNA reads TGTGCCAGCAGCCGTCCCGGGACAGGGCTCCTCTCTGGGGCCAACGTCCTGACTTTC. Protein: CASSRPGTGLLSGANVLTF.

Note on this clonotype: A much larger clone lies a single base off, so this may be a read error. The rearrangement links TRBV28 to TRBJ1-5; 9 bases map to TRBD1. In germline, CDR1 is MDHEN, CDR2 SYDVKM. CDR3 length: 15 amino acids. CDR3 sequence: CASRTGALSNQSQHF. The CDR3 DNA reads TGTGCCAGCCGGACAGGGGCCCTTAGCAATCAGTCCCAGCATTTT.

J is TRBJ2-5 and V is TRBV11-1; the D gene is possibly TRBD2 (6 bases). Deletions cut 1 base from V and 5 bases from J, with 14 bases between. Germline V gene sequence: CDR1 SGHAT, CDR2 FQDESV (reference sequence). The CDR3 contains 15 residues. The CDR3 DNA is TGTGCCAGCAGCTTAGGCGGGACCTCCGCGGAGACCCAGTACTTC. Its translation is CASSLGGTSAETQYF.

This clonotype was recorded many times. The genes are TRBV7-9 and TRBJ2-2, with D possibly TRBD2 on 6 matching bases. The germline V and J ends were trimmed by 8 bases and 5 bases, with 15 bases remaining between them. CDR3 length: 14 residues. Germline values: CDR1 SEHNR, CDR2 FQNEAQ (reference sequence). CDR3 sequence reads: CASGWRERTGELFF. CDR3 coding DNA: TGTGCCAGCGGGTGGCGGGAACGTACCGGGGAGCTGTTTTTT.

At least ten counts were recorded for this clonotype. The V and J genes are TRBV3-1 and TRBJ2-3; TRBD2 matches 8 bases. Trimming removed 6 bases from V and 3 bases from J; junction bases left unmatched: 8. This CDR3 contains 15 residues. The germline V gene encodes CDR1 LGHDT and CDR2 YNNKEL (reference sequence). CDR3 region: CASRPGTSLTDTQYF. As DNA, the CDR3 is TGTGCCAGCAGGCCAGGGACTAGTTTAACAGATACGCAGTATTTT.

This clonotype came up many times. The V gene is TRBV4-1, the J gene TRBJ2-5; 12 nucleotides match TRBD2. This CDR3 spans 16 amino acids. CDR1 and CDR2 from the germline V gene are MGHRA and YSYEKL. With 4 bases clipped from V and 5 bases from J, the junction kept 8 bases outside the gene matches. CDR3 nucleotide sequence: TGCGCCAGCAGCCCCCCTAGCGGGAGGGCCGGGGAGACCCAGTACTTC. Its protein is CASSPPSGRAGETQYF.

The genes are TRBV5-1 and TRBJ2-7; D gene uncertain. Between the trimmed V and J ends, which lost 0 bases and 3 bases, there was a span of 13 bases. Germline V lookup: CDR1 SGHRS, CDR2 YFSETQ. The CDR3 runs 15 residues. The CDR3 protein is CASSLERAKGYEQYF. DNA for the CDR3: TGCGCCAGCAGCTTGGAAAGGGCAAAAGGCTACGAGCAGTACTTC.

This clonotype was seen many times. CDR3 DNA: TGTGCCAGTACTCCCGGGACAGGGGGCGTGGAGCAGTACTTC. As protein: CASTPGTGGVEQYF. The chain is built from TRBV19 and TRBJ2-7, with 12 bases aligning to TRBD1. Germline V gene sequence: CDR1 LNHDA, CDR2 SQIVND (reference sequence). The CDR3 has 14 amino acids. Trimming at V came to 7 bases and at J to 7 bases, leaving 8 bases not matched to a gene.

This clonotype has a count of ten or more. The chain uses TRBV5-1 and TRBJ2-1, with 9 bases aligning to TRBD2. The CDR3 sequence is 15 residues long. CDR1 and CDR2 (germline): SGHRS, YFSETQ. The V and J ends lost 2 bases and 9 bases, in that order; junction bases with no gene match: 9. The CDR3 region has the DNA TGCGCCAGCAGCTTAATAGCGGGAGAAACTCCTGAGCAGTTCTTC. It specifies CASSLIAGETPEQFF.

The table lists this clonotype with many counts. The DNA of the CDR3 is TGCGCCAGCACACTGGACAGGCCTAACTATGGCTACACCTTC. Translating gives CASTLDRPNYGYTF. This chain connects TRBV5-1 to TRBJ1-2, with 7 bases lining up with TRBD1. The junction had 5 bases not matched to a gene; V was cut back by 6 bases and J by 0 bases. Germline CDR1 is SGHRS and CDR2 is YFSETQ. CDR3 length: 14 amino acids.

This clonotype was seen at least ten times. Here the CDR3 reads CASSSNSGGSPGEQFF. In DNA, the CDR3 is TGTGCCAGCAGTTCGAACTCAGGGGGTTCGCCAGGTGAGCAGTTCTTC. This chain joins TRBV28 and TRBJ2-1; 7 bases are shared with TRBD1. Germline-derived CDR1 and CDR2 are MDHEN and SYDVKM. Losses at the gene ends were 4 bases for V and 9 bases for J; bases not matched to a gene: 15. The CDR3 loop spans 16 amino acids.

This clonotype was counted ten times or more. The chain recombines TRBV6-2 or TRBV6-3 with TRBJ2-7; the match to TRBD2 covers 13 bases. The CDR3 runs to 15 residues. Germline CDR1 reads MNHEY; CDR2 reads SVGEGT. Trimming took 4 bases from V and 5 from J; bases not matched to a gene: 5. The CDR3 sequence: CASSSGLAGVHEQYF. The DNA for the CDR3 is TGTGCCAGCAGTTCCGGACTAGCGGGAGTCCACGAGCAGTACTTC.

There are a few counts of this clonotype. The chain is built from TRBV5-5 and TRBJ1-1, with D hard to call. V was trimmed by 5 bases and J by 1 base, leaving 15 bases between them. CDR3 length equals 15 residues. Germline values: CDR1 SGHKS, CDR2 YYEKEE (reference sequence). CDR3: CASRLGRQGNTEAFF. CDR3 bases: TGTGCCAGCAGACTCGGACGGCAAGGGAACACTGAAGCTTTCTTT.

This clonotype was observed at least ten times. This chain connects TRBV3-1 to TRBJ2-1; D ambiguous. This CDR3 region has 12 residues. CDR1 LGHDT and CDR2 YNNKEL come from the germline V gene (reference sequence). Trimming removed 3 bases at V and 8 bases at J, with 8 bases between. CDR3 amino acids: CASSHRAYEQFF. CDR3 DNA sequence: TGTGCCAGCAGCCATAGGGCCTATGAGCAGTTCTTC.

This clonotype was counted at least ten times. The CDR3 loop is CASSRQPGKDTGELFF. CDR3 DNA sequence: TGCGCCAGCAGCCGACAGCCGGGGAAAGACACCGGGGAGCTGTTTTTT. V is TRBV5-1 and J is TRBJ2-2; D may be TRBD1 or TRBD2 (5 bases each). There are 16 residues in the CDR3. The germline V and J ends were trimmed by 4 bases and 3 bases, with 16 bases remaining between them. CDR1 is SGHRS and CDR2 is YFSETQ in the germline V gene.

On this clonotype itself: A much larger clone differs by one base, so this may be a read error. The V gene is TRBV3-1, the J gene TRBJ2-3; D might be TRBD2 (5 bases). In germline, CDR1 is LGHDT, CDR2 YNNKEL (reference sequence). With 4 bases removed from V and 0 bases from J, the gap between germline ends came to 11 bases. The length of the CDR3 is 15 residues. CDR3 region: CASSPDSSSTDTQYF. The DNA for the CDR3 is TGTGCCAGCAGCCCGGACTCTTCTAGCACAGATACGCAGTATTTT.

The gene calls are TRBV14 and TRBJ2-1; TRBD2 agrees at 12 bases. Trimming took 0 bases from V and 7 from J; bases not matched to a gene: 4. This CDR3 spans 16 amino acids. The germline V gene encodes CDR1 SGHDN and CDR2 FVKESK. This CDR3 reads CASSQDLLAGGNEQFF. CDR3 nucleotide sequence: TGTGCCAGCAGCCAAGATTTACTAGCGGGAGGTAATGAGCAGTTCTTC.

This clonotype was seen many times. DNA of the CDR3: TGTGCCAGCAGCCAATTCGGAGACATTCAGTACTTC. Protein product: CASSQFGDIQYF. The V gene is TRBV3-1, the J gene TRBJ2-4; D gene unclear. The CDR3 length is 12 residues. Deletions cut 2 bases from V and 8 bases from J, with 7 bases between. Germline V gene lookup returns CDR1 LGHDT and CDR2 YNNKEL (reference sequence).

J is TRBJ2-3 and V is TRBV9; D could derive from TRBD1 or TRBD2 (5 bases each). V lost 0 bases, J lost 7 bases, and 12 bases lay in between. The CDR3 sequence is 14 residues long. The germline V gene encodes CDR1 SGDLS and CDR2 YYNGEE. The CDR3 coding sequence is TGTGCCAGCAGCGTAGTAAGGGACGGAAATACGCAGTATTTT. Its translation: CASSVVRDGNTQYF.

This clonotype occurred many times. J is TRBJ2-3 and V is TRBV7-9; 9 bases align to TRBD1. With V trimmed by 1 base and J by 5 bases, 1 base remained unmatched. This CDR3 comprises 14 residues. CDR1 is SEHNR, CDR2 FQNEAQ, per germline (reference sequence). DNA for the CDR3: TGTGCCAGCAGCTTAGGGGGACAGGGAGATACGCAGTATTTT. Its translation is CASSLGGQGDTQYF. The full variable domain, its missing parts supplied by reference TRBV7-9 and TRBJ2-3, is DTGVSQNPRHKITKRGQNVTFRCDPISEHNRLYWYRQTLGQGPEFLTYFQNEAQLEKSRLLSDRFSAERPKGSFSTLEIQRTEQGDSAMYLCASSLGGQGDTQYFGPGTRLTVL.

The CDR3 is CASSLARREPIEQFF. In DNA form, the CDR3 reads TGTGCCAGCAGCTTAGCGCGGCGGGAGCCAATTGAGCAGTTCTTC. The J gene is TRBJ2-1, the V gene TRBV7-8, with 7 bases aligning to TRBD2. The trim removed 0 bases at V and 9 bases at J, leaving 8 bases unmatched. Germline lookup yields CDR1 SGHVS and CDR2 FQNEAQ. The CDR3 runs 15 residues.

This clonotype was detected ten times or more. The J gene is TRBJ2-5, the V gene TRBV7-9; 9 bases match TRBD2. The CDR3 sequence is 15 residues long. Germline loops: CDR1 SEHNR, CDR2 FQNEAQ (reference sequence). After removal of 5 bases from V and 3 bases from J, the junction contained 7 bases not matched to a gene. DNA of the CDR3: TGTGCCAGCAGCAAAGAGAGGACTAGCGAAGAGACCCAGTACTTC. The encoded protein is CASSKERTSEETQYF.

The sample holds many counts of this clonotype. The chain joins TRBV28 to TRBJ1-6; no reliable D call. V lost 6 bases, J lost 14 bases, and 17 bases lay in between. This CDR3 contains 13 residues. The V gene's germline CDR1 is MDHEN and CDR2 SYDVKM. The CDR3 loop is CASRAADLWTLHF. The CDR3 DNA is TGTGCCAGCAGGGCGGCCGATCTTTGGACCCTCCACTTT.

This clonotype was counted a few times. This chain links TRBV29-1 with TRBJ2-7; possibly TRBD2 for D (5 bases). V was cut by 6 bases and J by 6 bases, with 15 bases left in between. The CDR3 is 12 residues long. Per germline, CDR1 SQVTM and CDR2 ANQGSEA. This chain's CDR3 is CSVGRGVREQYF. The CDR3 DNA reads as TGCAGCGTCGGTCGGGGTGTCCGCGAGCAGTACTTC.

Note on this clonotype: This may be a read error, as it is one base from a much larger clone. As the CDR3 is not closed by the conserved phenylalanine or tryptophan, this likely results from a read error. The rearrangement joins TRBV4-1 to TRBJ1-5; D gene ambiguous. The CDR3 runs to 17 residues. Germline CDR1 and CDR2: MGHRA and YSYEKL. V shed 2 bases and J shed 0 bases, with 14 bases lying between them. CDR3: CASSQNLREYSNQPQHS. CDR3 DNA: TGCGCCAGCAGCCAAAACCTCCGGGAGTATAGCAATCAGCCCCAGCATTCT.

The gene calls are TRBV20-1 and TRBJ2-3; perhaps TRBD2 as D (5 bases). V was cut by 5 bases and J by 0 bases, with 12 bases left in between. Germline lookup yields CDR1 DFQATT and CDR2 SNEGSKA (reference sequence). The CDR3 totals 14 residues. CDR3 amino acids: CSAVLADSTDTQYF. In DNA, the CDR3 is TGCAGTGCTGTGCTAGCAGACAGCACAGATACGCAGTATTTT.

This clonotype came up many times. This rearrangement joins TRBV29-1 to TRBJ2-1, with 7 bases matching TRBD2. There are 17 residues in the CDR3. J lost 5 bases, V lost 6 bases, and 19 bases had no gene match. Per the germline V gene, CDR1 is SQVTM and CDR2 is ANQGSEA. CDR3 sequence: CSVDQRRASGRNNEQFF. The CDR3, as DNA: TGCAGCGTCGACCAGAGGAGGGCTAGCGGACGTAACAATGAGCAGTTCTTC.

This clonotype was detected a few times. This CDR3 reads CASSYLGARSYEQYF. The DNA of the CDR3 is TGTGCCAGCAGTTACCTGGGGGCCCGCTCCTACGAGCAGTACTTC. The gene calls are TRBV27 and TRBJ2-7, with TRBD1 as a possible D gene (6 bases). CDR3 size: 15 residues. Germline CDR1 MNHEY, CDR2 SMNVEV (reference sequence). V was trimmed by 4 bases and J by 0 bases, leaving 13 bases between them.